The rows below give T cell receptor beta chains drawn from one sample of a study of T cell responses to AZD1222 COVID-19 vaccine. TCRdb keeps only in-frame clones here, not all; method: immunoSEQ multiplex PCR. The table has a few hundred thousand clones, over 90% seen once; the top ten hold around 0.58%. The specimen comprised peripheral blood, sampled on day 0 of AZD1222 vaccination. Receptors were obtained from an adult in good health. CDR3s include the opening cysteine and the closing phenylalanine or tryptophan. A D gene is named only where the DNA matches it firmly. Size is stated for part of the rows, as once, few or many counts, or as a class when the clone is expanded.

clone_size: -
j_call: TRBJ1-5
v_call: TRBV7-2
d_call: -
cdr3_aa: CASSLVRDQPQHF
cdr3_nt: TGTGCCAGCAGCTTAGTAAGGGATCAGCCCCAGCATTTT

clone_size: once
j_call: TRBJ1-1
v_call: TRBV19
d_call: -
cdr3_aa: CASSIGPGWGTEAFF
cdr3_nt: TGTGCCAGTAGTATCGGCCCAGGGTGGGGCACTGAAGCTTTCTTT

clone_size: -
j_call: TRBJ1-2
v_call: TRBV6-5
d_call: TRBD1
cdr3_aa: CASSFDRGGVGGYTF
cdr3_nt: TGTGCCAGCAGTTTCGACAGGGGAGGGGTCGGAGGCTACACCTTC

clone_size: -
j_call: TRBJ2-1
v_call: TRBV11-2
d_call: TRBD2
cdr3_aa: CASSPGLAGLRHEQFF
cdr3_nt: TGTGCCAGCAGCCCCGGACTAGCGGGCCTTCGGCATGAGCAGTTCTTC

clone_size: -
j_call: TRBJ1-1
v_call: TRBV5-1
d_call: TRBD1
cdr3_aa: CASSSPGQGGGNTEAFF
cdr3_nt: TGCGCCAGCAGCTCCCCGGGACAGGGGGGAGGAAACACTGAAGCTTTCTTT

clone_size: -
j_call: TRBJ1-1
v_call: TRBV18
d_call: -
cdr3_aa: CASSSAVDTEAFF
cdr3_nt: TGTGCCAGCTCATCGGCTGTGGACACTGAAGCTTTCTTT

clone_size: -
j_call: TRBJ2-3
v_call: TRBV7-3
d_call: TRBD2
cdr3_aa: CASSLAGGVTDTQYF
cdr3_nt: TGTGCCAGCAGCTTAGCGGGGGGCGTCACAGATACGCAGTATTTT

clone_size: once
j_call: TRBJ1-1
v_call: TRBV28
d_call: TRBD1
cdr3_aa: CASSYSQGGNTEAFF
cdr3_nt: TGTGCCAGCAGTTACTCACAGGGGGGGAACACTGAAGCTTTCTTT

clone_size: few
j_call: TRBJ1-2
v_call: TRBV4-2
d_call: -
cdr3_aa: CASSQMGQRTGYTF
cdr3_nt: TGTGCCAGCAGCCAAATGGGACAAAGGACAGGCTACACCTTC

clone_size: -
j_call: TRBJ1-2
v_call: TRBV5-1
d_call: -
cdr3_aa: CASGDRTHTF
cdr3_nt: TGCGCCAGCGGCGACCGCACCCACACCTTC

clone_size: -
j_call: TRBJ2-5
v_call: TRBV7-2
d_call: TRBD1
cdr3_aa: CASSPGQRETQYF
cdr3_nt: TGTGCCAGCAGCCCGGGACAGAGGGAGACCCAGTACTTC

clone_size: -
j_call: TRBJ2-5
v_call: TRBV7-9
d_call: -
cdr3_aa: CASSWDIQETQYF
cdr3_nt: TGTGCCAGCAGCTGGGACATACAAGAGACCCAGTACTTC

clone_size: -
j_call: TRBJ2-2
v_call: TRBV2
d_call: TRBD2
cdr3_aa: CASTRLAGGANTGELFF
cdr3_nt: TGTGCCAGCACTCGACTAGCGGGGGGCGCGAACACCGGGGAGCTGTTTTTT

clone_size: -
j_call: TRBJ2-3
v_call: TRBV24-1
d_call: TRBD2
cdr3_aa: CATSDGTSGRSTDTQYF
cdr3_nt: TGTGCCACCAGTGATGGGACTAGCGGGAGGAGCACAGATACGCAGTATTTT

clone_size: -
j_call: TRBJ1-1
v_call: TRBV6-6
d_call: -
cdr3_aa: CASSPRDEAFF
cdr3_nt: TGTGCCAGCAGTCCCCGGGATGAAGCTTTCTTT

clone_size: -
j_call: TRBJ1-2
v_call: TRBV28
d_call: -
cdr3_aa: CASSSGIRYGYTF
cdr3_nt: TGTGCCAGCAGTTCGGGGATTCGCTATGGCTACACCTTC

clone_size: -
j_call: TRBJ2-6
v_call: TRBV5-1
d_call: -
cdr3_aa: CASSSRAGANVLTF
cdr3_nt: TGCGCCAGCAGCTCGAGAGCTGGGGCCAACGTCCTGACTTTC